This T cell receptor beta chain was sequenced in a study of T cell responses to AZD1222 COVID-19 vaccine. Overall study context: Second doses at about 4 or about 12 weeks were pooled. Findings and limits, study-wide: The donors showed a predominance of white British ancestry and of females, with possible underestimation of clonal diversity. Spike was spanned by vaccine-associated CD4 TCRs, which were dominant at 160-218 and 743-854. Epitopes outside B.1.351 and B.1.1.7 mutated regions reportedly drew nearly half of spike TCRs.

This clone was seen a single time. Its antigen remains unidentified. Profiled with immunoSEQ multiplex PCR; TCRdb holds only in-frame clones, not every one. The sample holds about 67,000 clones, around four fifths seen once. The origin of this receptor is an adult in good health. Sequenced material: peripheral blood, taken on day 0 of AZD1222 vaccination.

The CDR3 bases are TGTGCCAGCAGTATGACAGGGATTCGGAACGAGCAGTACTTC. Protein sequence: CASSMTGIRNEQYF. V gene TRBV28 combines with J gene TRBJ2-7; 7 positions match TRBD1. The length of the CDR3 is 14 residues. From germline, CDR1 is MDHEN and CDR2 SYDVKM. After removal of 5 bases from V and 5 bases from J, the junction contained 9 bases not matched to a gene.